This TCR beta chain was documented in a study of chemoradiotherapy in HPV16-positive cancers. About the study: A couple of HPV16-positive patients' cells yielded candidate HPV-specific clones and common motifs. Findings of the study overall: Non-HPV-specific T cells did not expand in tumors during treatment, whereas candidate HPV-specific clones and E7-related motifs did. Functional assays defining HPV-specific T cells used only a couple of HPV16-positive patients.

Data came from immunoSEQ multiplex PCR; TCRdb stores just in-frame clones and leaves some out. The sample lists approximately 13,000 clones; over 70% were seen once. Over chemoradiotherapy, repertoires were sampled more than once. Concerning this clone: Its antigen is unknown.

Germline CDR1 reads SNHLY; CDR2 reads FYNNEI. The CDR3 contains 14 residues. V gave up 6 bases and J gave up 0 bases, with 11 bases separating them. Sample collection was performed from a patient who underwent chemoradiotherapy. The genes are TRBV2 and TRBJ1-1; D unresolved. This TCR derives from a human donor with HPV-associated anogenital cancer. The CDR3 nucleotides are TGTGCCAGCAGGGAGGGCATCATGAACACTGAAGCTTTCTTT. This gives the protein CASREGIMNTEAFF.